Listed here is a single TCR beta chain. The CDR3 does not end in the conserved phenylalanine or tryptophan, so this is likely a read error. The data derive from a study of regulatory T cells in long-lasting Graves disease. This CDR3 region has 13 residues. In germline, CDR1 is SGHAT, CDR2 FQNNGV. The V end lost 5 bases, the J end lost 3 bases, and 8 bases lay between the germline ends. The TCR beta library used iRepertoire HTBI primers with Arm-PCR amplification of CDR3. Each CDR3 protein is one row after TCRdb ran MiXCR on the multiplex PCR reads. The repertoire has about 200,000 distinct CDR3 sequences, approximately 20% of them found once; the top ten carry approximately 20%. Regarding time point: newly diagnosed GD, antithyroid drugs for less than 3 months. With RNA extracted from PBMCs as input, the TCR library was made.

The chain has TRBV11-2 and TRBJ1-3; no reliable D call. Sequencing used peripheral blood mononuclear cells (PBMCs), obtained at new diagnosis, from a patient treated with antithyroid drugs. The receptor was derived from a female donor with Graves disease. The CDR3 loop is CASSIGIGNTIYL. CDR3 coding DNA: TGTGCCAGCAGCATCGGGATTGGAAACACCATATATCTT.